This TCR beta chain was recovered during a study of control samples from healthy donors and cancer patients. Clones were read by immunoSEQ multiplex PCR, and TCRdb kept only the in-frame ones, dropping some. The sample yields 120,000 or so clones, more than 75% seen once. The ends were cut back, 7 bases at V and 3 bases at J, with 9 bases in the middle. Germline CDR1 reads LNHDA; CDR2 reads SQIVND (reference sequence). CDR3 length: 12 residues. The genes are TRBV19 and TRBJ1-2; perhaps TRBD1 as D (6 bases). This receptor was obtained from a man in his forties in good health. The specimen sequenced was blood. CDR3 coding DNA: TGTGCCAGTACCCAGGGGTACTATGGCTACACCTTC. Its translation: CASTQGYYGYTF.